These T cell receptor beta chains were read from a single sample in a study of T-cell reconstitution after alpha-beta-depleted transplantation in children. TCRdb re-called the PCR reads with MiXCR, one entry per CDR3 protein. The table has fewer than 350,000 distinct CDR3 sequences, around 9.1% seen once; the top ten hold less than 8%. The sequencing here drew on PBMCs, taken before TCRalphabeta/CD19-depleted stem cell transplant. Receptor source: a boy under two years old with acute myeloid leukemia, due to receive a stem cell transplant. CDR3s include the opening cysteine and the closing phenylalanine or tryptophan. The order of the fields is V gene, J gene, CDR3 protein.

TRBV28	TRBJ1-3	CASSLTPLGNTIYF
TRBV6-5	TRBJ2-7	CASSYSNSPPEQYF
TRBV27	TRBJ2-3	CASSFTPLAGGRTDTQYF
TRBV29-1	TRBJ2-1	CGGTGWSYNEQFF
TRBV5-1	TRBJ2-1	CASSLATGVNEQFF
TRBV3-1	TRBJ2-7	CASTEGAEQYF
TRBV7-2	TRBJ2-5	CASSLASLAGGETQYF
TRBV5-5	TRBJ2-7	CASSLGAQGSYEQYF
TRBV7-2	TRBJ2-7	CASSLVSGVGSYEQYF
TRBV5-1	TRBJ1-1	CASSLLSQVNTEAFF
TRBV12-3/TRBV12-4	TRBJ1-2	CASSLAGGHGYTF
TRBV5-6	TRBJ2-2	CASSPTGYTGELFF
TRBV5-5	TRBJ1-1	CASSLPGQGADTEAFF
TRBV29-1	TRBJ1-2	CSVPTDLNYGYTF
TRBV28	TRBJ2-5	CAAMRHPRTGGRETQYF
TRBV20-1	TRBJ2-7	CSSGPPHEQYF
TRBV6-5	TRBJ1-1	CASSFGTPPLNTEAFF
TRBV4-2	TRBJ2-7	CASSPWPGTEYF
TRBV27	TRBJ2-6	CASSQGNPSGANVLTF
TRBV20-1	TRBJ2-7	CSARGVGPFEQYF